This T cell receptor (beta chain) appears in the sequencing data of a study of OX40 agonist ivuxolimab in advanced cancers. A note on the overall study: The costimulatory receptor OX40 (CD134) was targeted by ivuxolimab, a fully human IgG2 agonistic monoclonal antibody. Intravenous ivuxolimab was administered to patients every 2 weeks at six dose levels: 0.01, 0.1, 0.3, 1.5, 3 and 10 mg/kg. Of the approximately 53 patients in dose escalation, about 20 had hepatocellular carcinoma, some 15 had melanoma, 9 had renal cell carcinoma and 9 had head and neck cancer. In the dose-escalation cohort, 82.7% of patients were male, and the mean age was approximately 60 years, with a range of roughly 20 to 80. Prior anti-PD-1, anti-PD-L1 or anti-CTLA-4 therapy was permitted, and 40% of dose-escalation patients had received checkpoint inhibitors. Partial responses occurred in three dose-escalation patients: two with cutaneous melanoma and one with hepatocellular carcinoma. The point of sequencing TCRbeta in the periphery was to test whether ivuxolimab changed TCR sequence diversity and drove clonal T-cell expansion. The paper reports the monotherapy dose-escalation portion (N of about 54 patients) of the phase I ivuxolimab trial.

In the germline V gene (reference sequence), CDR1 corresponds to SEHNR and CDR2 to FQNEAQ. The junction shows trimming of 5 bases on V and 7 bases on J, plus 12 bases between the germline ends. There are 13 amino acids in the CDR3, from cysteine to phenylalanine inclusive. The DNA shown is the 39-base CDR3, in frame from base 1. To sequence the TCRbeta CDR3 region, genomic DNA was isolated from the sorted cells. The immunoSEQ Assay was used for sequencing of TCRbeta CDR3 regions. TCRdb retrieved this table from immuneACCESS and kept in-frame rearrangements only. Not all clones are present; in checked studies, unresolved V genes account for under half, and no reason is known for the remainder. The sample table lists about 58,000 clones, around 79% of them with a count of one. The top ten constitute 0.95% to 1.5% of the sample. This clone showed up just once. The antigen it binds to is not known. One base away there is no much larger clone; base qualities are not given.

Patients with a history of autoimmune disease or receiving systemic immunosuppression were excluded from the trial. Peripheral blood for TCR sequencing was collected from all dose cohorts at baseline, on cycle 4 day 1, and on cycle 7 day 1. Samples were obtained from an open-label, multicenter, first-in-human phase I dose-escalation trial of ivuxolimab. Adults with locally advanced or metastatic melanoma, renal cell, hepatocellular, or head and neck squamous cell carcinoma were enrolled in the trial. Before TCR sequencing, CD4+ and CD8+ T cells were separately sorted from peripheral blood. Broad study findings and their caveats: In the 0.1-3.0 mg/kg groups, partial responders had among the lowest normalized peripheral clonal expansion, particularly in CD8+ T cells. Low levels of normalized T-cell clonal expansion were also seen in some patients who did not respond. On average, CD8+ T cells showed more expanded clones than CD4+ T cells after ivuxolimab. At doses from 0.1 to 3.0 mg/kg, clonal expansion was seen in both CD4+ and CD8+ blood T cells between baseline and week 6. Which antigens the clonally expanded peripheral T cells were specific for was not determined.

The chain links TRBV7-9 with TRBJ2-1, with no confidently assigned D gene. The TCR was taken from an adult with an advanced solid tumor such as melanoma, head and neck, liver or kidney cancer. The sequenced sample was CD4+ or CD8+ T cells sorted from blood, obtained in a trial of the OX40 agonist ivuxolimab. The nucleotide sequence is given as TGTGCCAGCAGCCGAGGTGGGTGGAATGAGCAGTTCTTC. Its protein reads: CASSRGGWNEQFF.